Given below is one T cell receptor beta chain in context. The sample comes from a study of blood T cell repertoires in COVID-19. As for the study in general: Material from acute and convalescent COVID-19 was sourced from the United States, Italy and Spain.

CDR1 SGDLS and CDR2 YYNGEE come from the germline V gene. There are 15 residues in the CDR3. V lost 4 bases, J lost 5 bases, and 8 bases stayed unmatched. Patients in Seattle were enrolled during active infection, then followed longitudinally. TCRdb's copy holds only in-frame clones and misses some; the assay was immunoSEQ multiplex PCR. This table has fewer than 600,000 clones, 89% appearing once. The V gene is TRBV9, the J gene TRBJ2-1; 8 bases line up with TRBD2. This clonotype was sampled from a man younger than 35 with COVID-19, enrolled during active disease. Sequencing input: peripheral blood. This CDR3 is CASSSGLARNNEQFF. The CDR3, as DNA: TGTGCCAGCAGCTCCGGACTAGCACGAAACAATGAGCAGTTCTTC.